Following are 29 T cell receptor beta chains from one sample sequenced in a study of TIL therapy for anti-PD-1-resistant metastatic lung cancer. The immunoSEQ assay was v3. The data were produced by immunoSEQ multiplex PCR, yet TCRdb's version contains in-frame clones alone and is incomplete. The table lists about 52,000 clones, 65% to 80% of them singletons. The time point was: pre-treatment sample, taken before nivolumab and TIL therapy. This specimen consisted of blood, obtained at baseline. These receptor sequences come from a woman aged 30 to 85 with non-small cell lung cancer.

This clone was seen just once. The chain is built from TRBV28 and TRBJ2-6; D not resolved. The germline V gene encodes CDR1 MDHEN and CDR2 SYDVKM. This CDR3 comprises 14 residues. Between the trimmed V and J ends, which lost 5 bases and 1 base, there was a span of 6 bases. CDR3 loop: CASSQLSGANVLTF. For the CDR3, the DNA is TGTGCCAGCAGTCAGCTATCTGGGGCCAACGTCCTGACTTTC.

The V call is TRBV6-1, the J call TRBJ1-1, with a tentative D call TRBD1 (6 bases). The CDR3 totals 12 residues. The V end lost 4 bases, the J end lost 5 bases, and 8 bases lay between the germline ends. Germline-derived CDR1 and CDR2 are MNHNS and SASEGT. The CDR3 sequence: CASSVGGTEAFF. The CDR3 region has the DNA TGTGCCAGCAGTGTAGGGGGAACTGAAGCTTTCTTT.

This clone appeared a few times. The V and J genes are TRBV7-2 and TRBJ2-1; no definite D call. CDR1 is SGHTA and CDR2 is FQGNSA in the germline V gene. The CDR3 runs to 14 residues. V lost 5 bases to trimming and J lost 8 bases, with 16 bases between them. The CDR3 sequence: CASSPRQYGYEQFF. Here the CDR3 DNA reads TGTGCCAGCAGCCCTCGGCAATACGGGTATGAGCAGTTCTTC.

This chain uses TRBV5-1 with TRBJ2-7; D gene unclear. V shed 4 bases and J shed 1 base, with 12 bases lying between them. The CDR3 covers 14 residues. Germline values: CDR1 SGHRS, CDR2 YFSETQ. The CDR3 DNA is TGCGCCAGCAGCCCCGGCGCCGGATCCTACGAGCAGTACTTC. Translation: CASSPGAGSYEQYF.

This clone came up a few times. The chain couples TRBV19 to TRBJ1-5; tentative D call: TRBD1 (6 bases). The CDR3 covers 16 residues. V lost 2 bases to trimming and J lost 2 bases, with 13 bases between them. CDR1 and CDR2 from the germline V gene are LNHDA and SQIVND (reference sequence). The CDR3 loop is CASSISGGGGNQPQHF. The CDR3 DNA is TGTGCCAGTAGTATAAGTGGAGGGGGAGGCAATCAGCCCCAGCATTTT.

The CDR3 sequence is CASTQDPLVYGYTF. CDR3 DNA: TGTGCCAGCACCCAAGATCCCCTTGTCTATGGCTACACCTTC. This chain uses TRBV28 with TRBJ1-2; D is uncertain. Germline loops: CDR1 MDHEN, CDR2 SYDVKM. The CDR3 has 14 residues. V was trimmed by 7 bases and J by 4 bases, leaving 16 bases between them.

The J gene is TRBJ2-2, the V gene TRBV2, with 8 nucleotides matching TRBD2. Trimming at V came to 8 bases and at J to 7 bases, leaving 15 bases not matched to a gene. Germline V lookup: CDR1 SNHLY, CDR2 FYNNEI. The CDR3 loop spans 16 amino acids. The CDR3: CASESRASGWYGELFF. As DNA, the CDR3 is TGTGCCAGCGAATCTCGGGCTAGCGGGTGGTACGGGGAGCTGTTTTTT.

The gene calls are TRBV6-5 and TRBJ2-7; weak D call: TRBD2 (6 bases). Trimming shortened V by 4 bases and J by 7 bases, and 17 bases separated the two germline ends. The germline CDR1 and CDR2 sequences are MNHEY and SVGAGI. The length of the CDR3 is 14 residues. The CDR3 DNA sequence: TGTGCCAGCAGTTCCCAGGGTTTTAGCGGAGAGCAGTACTTC. Encoded protein: CASSSQGFSGEQYF.

The genes are TRBV5-1 and TRBJ2-3, with 9 nucleotides matching TRBD1. CDR3 length equals 14 residues. In germline, CDR1 is SGHRS, CDR2 YFSETQ. The J segment lost 6 bases and the V segment lost 4 bases, leaving 6 bases of the junction unmatched. The CDR3: CASSVQTGGDTQYF. Here the CDR3 DNA reads TGCGCCAGCAGCGTCCAGACAGGGGGGGATACGCAGTATTTT.

The J gene is TRBJ1-3, the V gene TRBV25-1; D call uncertain. The CDR3 runs to 13 residues. CDR1 is MGHDK, CDR2 SYGVNS, per germline. The V end lost 3 bases, the J end lost 3 bases, and 6 bases lay between the germline ends. For the CDR3, the DNA is TGTGCCAGCAGTGAGGGTTTTGGAAACACCATATATTTT. It specifies CASSEGFGNTIYF.

The chain joins TRBV10-1 to TRBJ2-1; D is unclear. The CDR3 contains 15 residues. Trimming removed 3 bases at V and 0 bases at J, with 9 bases between. CDR1 and CDR2 from the germline V gene are WNHNN and SYGVQD (reference sequence). CDR3 sequence: CASSDGGSSYNEQFF. The CDR3 coding sequence is TGCGCCAGCAGTGACGGCGGCAGCTCCTACAATGAGCAGTTCTTC.

The gene calls are TRBV5-6 and TRBJ2-5, with TRBD1 matching 9 bases. The CDR3 is 12 residues long. CDR1 SGHDT and CDR2 YYEEEE come from the germline V gene. J lost 10 bases, V lost 4 bases, and 5 bases had no gene match. The CDR3 DNA follows: TGTGCCAGCAGCCTTGGGGGACAGGGCCAGTACTTC. Its protein is CASSLGGQGQYF.

The chain couples TRBV25-1 to TRBJ1-2; no definite D call. From germline, CDR1 is MGHDK and CDR2 SYGVNS. V dropped 6 bases and J dropped 5 bases, with 7 bases sitting between them. The CDR3 spans 11 residues. The CDR3 bases are TGTGCCAGCAGCGACGGGTATGGCTACACCTTC. It translates to CASSDGYGYTF.

The J gene is TRBJ2-1, the V gene TRBV7-9, with D possibly being TRBD1 (8 bases). The CDR3 runs to 16 residues. Trimming removed 5 bases from V and 2 bases from J, with 16 bases in between. The V gene's germline CDR1 is SEHNR and CDR2 FQNEAQ (reference sequence). The CDR3 sequence is CASSQGAGGTYNEQFF. The CDR3 bases are TGTGCCAGCAGCCAGGGGGCCGGGGGGACCTACAATGAGCAGTTCTTC.

The gene calls are TRBV19 and TRBJ2-5, with TRBD2 identical over 14 bases. The CDR3 is made up of 19 amino acids. V lost 3 bases to trimming and J lost 2 bases; unmatched junction nucleotides: 11. The germline V gene encodes CDR1 LNHDA and CDR2 SQIVND (reference sequence). CDR3 protein: CASSIPGTSGSLWQETQYF. DNA for the CDR3: TGTGCCAGTAGTATCCCCGGGACTAGCGGGAGTCTTTGGCAAGAGACCCAGTACTTC. The entire variable domain, with the rest obtained from reference TRBV19 and TRBJ2-5, is as follows: DGGITQSPKYLFRKEGQNVTLSCEQNLNHDAMYWYRQDPGQGLRLIYYSQIVNDFQKGDIAEGYSVSREKKESFPLTVTSAQKNPTAFYLCASSIPGTSGSLWQETQYFGPGTRLLVL.

The V call is TRBV4-1, the J call TRBJ2-7; 8 nucleotides align to TRBD2. With V trimmed by 3 bases and J by 2 bases, 12 bases remained unmatched. Germline-derived CDR1 and CDR2 are MGHRA and YSYEKL. The CDR3 contains 17 residues. CDR3 region: CASSQRLREASTYEQYF. CDR3 in DNA: TGCGCCAGCAGCCAGAGATTGCGGGAGGCCTCCACCTACGAGCAGTACTTC.

The chain uses TRBV29-1 and TRBJ2-1; 13 positions match TRBD2. Germline trimming cut 5 bases from V and 4 bases from J; bases unmatched to any gene: 8. The CDR3 sequence is 16 residues long. Germline V gene lookup returns CDR1 SQVTM and CDR2 ANQGSEA. The CDR3 here is CSVFGGTSGKYNEQFF. The CDR3 DNA reads TGCAGCGTTTTTGGGGGGACTAGCGGGAAATACAATGAGCAGTTCTTC.

This clone was counted between two and nine times. This chain links TRBV5-4 with TRBJ2-7; 8 nucleotides align to TRBD1. J lost 6 bases, V lost 3 bases, and 11 bases had no gene match. Germline V gives CDR1 SGHNT, CDR2 YYREEE (reference sequence). This CDR3 region has 15 residues. CDR3 sequence reads: CASSSTGQGLGEQYF. CDR3 sequence (DNA): TGTGCCAGCAGCTCTACCGGACAGGGCTTAGGCGAGCAGTACTTC.

This chain links TRBV2 with TRBJ2-2; D is ambiguous. Germline CDR1 is SNHLY and CDR2 is FYNNEI. CDR3 length equals 16 residues. V gave up 3 bases and J gave up 0 bases, with 11 bases separating them. The CDR3 bases are TGTGCCAGCAGTGACTTAAGGGCAACGAACACCGGGGAGCTGTTTTTT. This sequence encodes CASSDLRATNTGELFF.

The CDR3 nucleotides are TGTGCCAGCAGTGAAGGGGACAGGGTGGGTTACGAGCAGTACTTC. Protein product: CASSEGDRVGYEQYF. The chain is built from TRBV2 and TRBJ2-7, with 9 bases that match TRBD1. The CDR3 extends over 15 amino acids. The germline V gene encodes CDR1 SNHLY and CDR2 FYNNEI. Losses at the gene ends were 1 base for V and 4 bases for J; bases not matched to a gene: 5.

The chain carries TRBV7-7 and TRBJ2-2, with TRBD2 as a possible D gene (5 bases). Trimming stripped 5 bases from V and 4 bases from J, with 11 bases between. The CDR3 loop spans 14 amino acids. The germline CDR1 and CDR2 sequences are SSHAT and FNYEAQ (reference sequence). CDR3 nucleotides: TGTGCCAGCAGCCTACTCGAGGGCACCGGGGAGCTGTTTTTT. It is translated as CASSLLEGTGELFF.

The chain couples TRBV5-1 to TRBJ2-3; D unclear. This CDR3 region has 14 residues. The V end lost 4 bases, the J end lost 1 base, and 10 bases lay between the germline ends. The germline CDR1 and CDR2 sequences are SGHRS and YFSETQ. CDR3 nucleotide sequence: TGCGCCAGCAGCCAAACTGCAGGCACAGATACGCAGTATTTT. This codes for CASSQTAGTDTQYF.

The CDR3 region is CASTKDLTYEQYF. Here the CDR3 DNA reads TGTGCCAGCACCAAAGACTTAACCTACGAGCAGTACTTC. The genes are TRBV5-5 and TRBJ2-7; D not resolved. CDR3 length equals 13 residues. Trimming removed 6 bases from V and 2 bases from J, with 12 bases in between. From germline, CDR1 is SGHKS and CDR2 YYEKEE (reference sequence).

V and J are TRBV19 and TRBJ1-4, with 7 bases fitting TRBD1. J was trimmed by 4 bases and V by 6 bases; bases with no gene match: 11. Germline V lookup: CDR1 LNHDA, CDR2 SQIVND (reference sequence). The CDR3 consists of 16 residues. CDR3 loop: CASRSARGIGNEKLFF. The CDR3 DNA sequence: TGTGCCAGTAGATCCGCCAGGGGGATTGGTAATGAAAAACTGTTTTTT. Complete variable domain (other parts from reference TRBV19 and TRBJ1-4): DGGITQSPKYLFRKEGQNVTLSCEQNLNHDAMYWYRQDPGQGLRLIYYSQIVNDFQKGDIAEGYSVSREKKESFPLTVTSAQKNPTAFYLCASRSARGIGNEKLFFGSGTQLSVL.

The V gene is TRBV5-4, the J gene TRBJ2-5; D is ambiguous. V lost 4 bases, J lost 4 bases, and 8 bases lay in between. Germline CDR1 and CDR2: SGHNT and YYREEE (reference sequence). There are 12 residues in the CDR3. The DNA for the CDR3 is TGTGCCAGCAGCCAAGAGGCAGAGACCCAGTACTTC. Encoded protein: CASSQEAETQYF.

This clone came up a few times. The chain has TRBV18 and TRBJ2-7, with 9 bases aligning to TRBD2. V was pared by 0 bases and J by 3 bases, with 6 bases of the junction left unmatched. CDR1 is KGHSH and CDR2 is LQKENI in the germline V gene. The CDR3 is 16 residues long. The CDR3 is CASSPPAGGTHYEQYF. CDR3 sequence (DNA): TGTGCCAGCTCACCACCAGCGGGAGGCACTCACTACGAGCAGTACTTC.

The rearrangement links TRBV5-1 to TRBJ1-1; TRBD1 aligns across 7 bases. There are 15 residues in the CDR3. Per the germline V gene, CDR1 is SGHRS and CDR2 is YFSETQ. The J segment lost 0 bases and the V segment lost 4 bases, leaving 6 bases of the junction unmatched. The DNA for the CDR3 is TGCGCCAGCAGCGGGAAGACAGGGATGAACACTGAAGCTTTCTTT. It codes for CASSGKTGMNTEAFF.

V usage is TRBV15 and J usage is TRBJ2-1; 8 bases map to TRBD1. Germline V lookup: CDR1 LNHNV, CDR2 YYDKDF (reference sequence). This CDR3 spans 14 amino acids. Germline trimming cut 2 bases from V and 7 bases from J; bases unmatched to any gene: 4. CDR3 loop: CATSRTDRANEQFF. The CDR3 nucleotides are TGTGCCACCAGCAGAACGGACAGGGCGAATGAGCAGTTCTTC.

This clone was found once. The V and J genes are TRBV4-1 and TRBJ1-1, with D uncertain. Trimming cost V 2 bases and J 3 bases, with 19 bases left between them. Germline loops: CDR1 MGHRA, CDR2 YSYEKL. CDR3 length equals 17 residues. The CDR3 DNA sequence: TGCGCCAGCAGCCAACCGACTTGGGGATCAAAGGACACTGAAGCTTTCTTT. Translation gives CASSQPTWGSKDTEAFF.